A single TCR beta chain is shown here with its context. These data are taken from a study of blood T cell repertoires in COVID-19. Repertoires were generated with immunoSEQ multiplex PCR, while TCRdb's copy carries only in-frame clones and drops some. The sample carries 250,000 to 350,000 clones, around 91% recorded once. Participants' reported clinical history set cohort assignment. J lost 2 bases, V lost 2 bases, and 2 bases had no gene match. Germline V gene lookup returns CDR1 MNHEY and CDR2 SVGAGI. The CDR3 sequence is 14 residues long. The V gene is TRBV6-5, the J gene TRBJ1-2, with 7 bases that match TRBD1. Sequencing was done on a sample of PBMCs or T cells enriched from blood (not recorded which). The receptor's source is a woman younger than 35 with acute COVID-19. The DNA for the CDR3 is TGTGCCAGCAGTTACCAGACAGGGAACTATGGCTACACCTTC. This encodes CASSYQTGNYGYTF.